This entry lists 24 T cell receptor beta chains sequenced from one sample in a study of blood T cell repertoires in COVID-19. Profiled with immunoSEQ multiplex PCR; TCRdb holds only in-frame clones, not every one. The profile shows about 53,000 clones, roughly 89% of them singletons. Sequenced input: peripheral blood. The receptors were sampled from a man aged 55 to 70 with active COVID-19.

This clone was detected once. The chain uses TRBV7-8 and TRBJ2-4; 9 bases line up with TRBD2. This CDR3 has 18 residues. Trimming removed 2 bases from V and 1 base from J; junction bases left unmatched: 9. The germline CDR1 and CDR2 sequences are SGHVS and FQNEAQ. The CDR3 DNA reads TGTGCCAGCAGCTTAAAAGCGGGAGGAATGCCGGCCAAAAACATTCAGTACTTC. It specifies CASSLKAGGMPAKNIQYF.

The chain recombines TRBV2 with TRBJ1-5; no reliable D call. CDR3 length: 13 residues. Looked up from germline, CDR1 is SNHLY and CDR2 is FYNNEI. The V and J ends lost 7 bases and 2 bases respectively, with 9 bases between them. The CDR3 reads CASTETGNQPQHF. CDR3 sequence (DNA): TGTGCCAGCACCGAAACGGGCAATCAGCCCCAGCATTTT.

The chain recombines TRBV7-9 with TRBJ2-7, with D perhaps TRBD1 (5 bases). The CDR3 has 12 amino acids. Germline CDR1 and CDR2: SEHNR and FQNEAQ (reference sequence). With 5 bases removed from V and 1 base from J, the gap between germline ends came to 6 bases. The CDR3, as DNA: TGTGCCAGCAGCAGACAGTCCTACGAGCAGTACTTC. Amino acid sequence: CASSRQSYEQYF.

CDR3 sequence: CASSETGYEQYF. In DNA form, the CDR3 reads TGTGCCAGCAGTGAGACAGGCTACGAGCAGTACTTC. This sequence joins TRBV12-3 or TRBV12-4 and TRBJ2-7, with TRBD1 as a possible D gene (6 bases). This CDR3 comprises 12 residues. Trimming cost V 5 bases and J 3 bases, with 8 bases left between them.

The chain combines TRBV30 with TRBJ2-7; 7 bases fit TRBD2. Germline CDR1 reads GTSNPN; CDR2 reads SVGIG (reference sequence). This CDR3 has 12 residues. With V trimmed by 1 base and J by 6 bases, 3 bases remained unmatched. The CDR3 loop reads CAWSGLAAEQYF. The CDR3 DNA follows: TGTGCCTGGAGTGGGCTAGCGGCCGAGCAGTACTTC.

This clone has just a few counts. CDR3: CASSFPITGSTDTQYF. The CDR3, as DNA: TGTGCCAGCAGTTTCCCTATTACAGGGTCGACAGATACGCAGTATTTT. The chain has TRBV28 and TRBJ2-3; D may be TRBD1 (6 bases). Trimming shortened V by 3 bases and J by 3 bases, and 16 bases separated the two germline ends. Germline loops: CDR1 MDHEN, CDR2 SYDVKM. CDR3 length equals 16 residues.

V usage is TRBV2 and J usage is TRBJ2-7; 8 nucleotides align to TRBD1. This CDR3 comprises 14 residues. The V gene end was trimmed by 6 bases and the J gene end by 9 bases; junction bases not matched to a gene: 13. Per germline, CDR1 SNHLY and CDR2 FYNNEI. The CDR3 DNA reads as TGTGCCAGCAGCAACGACAGGGGCGGCGGGATGCAGTACTTC. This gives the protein CASSNDRGGGMQYF.

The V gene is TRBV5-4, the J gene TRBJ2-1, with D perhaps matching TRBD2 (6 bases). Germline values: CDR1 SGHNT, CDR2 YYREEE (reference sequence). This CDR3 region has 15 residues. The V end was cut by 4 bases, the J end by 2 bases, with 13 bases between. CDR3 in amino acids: CASSIRLDPYNEQFF. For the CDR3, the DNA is TGTGCCAGCAGCATAAGACTAGACCCCTACAATGAGCAGTTCTTC.

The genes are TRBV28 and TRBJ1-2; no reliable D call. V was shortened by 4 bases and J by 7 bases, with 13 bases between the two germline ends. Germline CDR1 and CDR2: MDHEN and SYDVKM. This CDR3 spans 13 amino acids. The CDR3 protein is CASSYSRRSGYTF. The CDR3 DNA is TGTGCCAGCAGTTACTCACGGCGGAGTGGCTACACCTTC.

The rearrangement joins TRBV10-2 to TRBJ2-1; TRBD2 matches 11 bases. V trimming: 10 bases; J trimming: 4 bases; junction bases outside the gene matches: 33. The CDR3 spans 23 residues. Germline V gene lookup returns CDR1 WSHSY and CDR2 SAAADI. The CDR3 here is CATGTGSTPFGSGRASLYNEQFF. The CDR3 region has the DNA TGCGCCACGGGGACAGGGAGTACACCCTTCGGTAGCGGGAGGGCCTCGTTGTACAATGAGCAGTTCTTC.

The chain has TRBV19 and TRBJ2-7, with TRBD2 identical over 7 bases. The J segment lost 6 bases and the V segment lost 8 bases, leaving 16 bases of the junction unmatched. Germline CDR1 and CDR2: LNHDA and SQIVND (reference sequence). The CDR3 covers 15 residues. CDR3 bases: TGTGCCAGTGGGGGGGTTAGCGGATCCCTTGGCGAGCAGTACTTC. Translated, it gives CASGGVSGSLGEQYF. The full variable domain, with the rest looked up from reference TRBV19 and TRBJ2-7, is DGGITQSPKYLFRKEGQNVTLSCEQNLNHDAMYWYRQDPGQGLRLIYYSQIVNDFQKGDIAEGYSVSREKKESFPLTVTSAQKNPTAFYLCASGGVSGSLGEQYFGPGTRLTVT.

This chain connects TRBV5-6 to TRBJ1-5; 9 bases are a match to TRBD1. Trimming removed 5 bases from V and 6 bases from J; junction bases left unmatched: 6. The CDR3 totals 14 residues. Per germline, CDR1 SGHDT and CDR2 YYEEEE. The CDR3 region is CASSEGQGGQPQHF. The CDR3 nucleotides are TGTGCCAGCAGTGAGGGACAGGGAGGTCAGCCCCAGCATTTT.

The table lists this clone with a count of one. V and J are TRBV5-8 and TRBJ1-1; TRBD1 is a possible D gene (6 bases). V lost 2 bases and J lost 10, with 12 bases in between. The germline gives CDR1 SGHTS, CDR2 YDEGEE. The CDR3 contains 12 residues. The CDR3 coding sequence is TGTGCCAGCAGCTTACATCGACAGGCAGCTTTCTTT. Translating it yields CASSLHRQAAFF.

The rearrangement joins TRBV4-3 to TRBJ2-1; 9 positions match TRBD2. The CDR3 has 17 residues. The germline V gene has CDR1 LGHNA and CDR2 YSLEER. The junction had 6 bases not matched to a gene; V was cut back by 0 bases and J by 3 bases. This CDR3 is CASSQELSREGYNEQFF. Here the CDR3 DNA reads TGCGCCAGCAGCCAAGAATTGTCGCGGGAGGGCTACAATGAGCAGTTCTTC.

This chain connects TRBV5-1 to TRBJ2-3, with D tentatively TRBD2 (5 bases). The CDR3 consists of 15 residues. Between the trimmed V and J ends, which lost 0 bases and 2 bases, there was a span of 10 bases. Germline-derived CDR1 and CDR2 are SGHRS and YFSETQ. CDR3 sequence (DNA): TGCGCCAGCAGCTTGGGAGGGTCGGCCACAGATACGCAGTATTTT. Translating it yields CASSLGGSATDTQYF. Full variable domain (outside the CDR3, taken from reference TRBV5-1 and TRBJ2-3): KAGVTQTPRYLIKTRGQQVTLSCSPISGHRSVSWYQQTPGQGLQFLFEYFSETQRNKGNFPGRFSGRQFSNSRSEMNVSTLELGDSALYLCASSLGGSATDTQYFGPGTRLTVL.

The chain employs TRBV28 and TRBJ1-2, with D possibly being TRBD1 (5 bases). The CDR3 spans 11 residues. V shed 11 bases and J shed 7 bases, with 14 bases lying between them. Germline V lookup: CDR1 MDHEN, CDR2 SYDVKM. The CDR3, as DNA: TGTGCCCATCAAGCGGGGGTTGGCTACACCTTC. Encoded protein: CAHQAGVGYTF.

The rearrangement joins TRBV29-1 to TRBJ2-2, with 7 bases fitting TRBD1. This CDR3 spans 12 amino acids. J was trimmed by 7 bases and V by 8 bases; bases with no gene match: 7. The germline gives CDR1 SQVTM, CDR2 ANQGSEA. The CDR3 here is CSTRQGGGELFF. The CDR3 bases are TGCAGCACGCGACAGGGCGGCGGGGAGCTGTTTTTT.

CDR3 DNA sequence: TGTGCCAGCAGCTTATGGCAGGGGGCCGCTGGGGCCAACGTCCTGACTTTC. It encodes CASSLWQGAAGANVLTF. The gene calls are TRBV7-9 and TRBJ2-6; 8 bases are a match to TRBD1. Germline assignment: CDR1 SEHNR and CDR2 FQNEAQ (reference sequence). J lost 2 bases, V lost 2 bases, and 5 bases had no gene match. CDR3 length equals 17 residues.

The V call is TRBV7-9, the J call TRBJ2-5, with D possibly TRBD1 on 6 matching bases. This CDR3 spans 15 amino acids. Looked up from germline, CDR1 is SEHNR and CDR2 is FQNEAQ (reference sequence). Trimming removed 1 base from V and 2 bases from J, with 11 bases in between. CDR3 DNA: TGTGCCAGCAGCTTAGGCCACAGGGAGCAAGAGACCCAGTACTTC. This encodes CASSLGHREQETQYF.

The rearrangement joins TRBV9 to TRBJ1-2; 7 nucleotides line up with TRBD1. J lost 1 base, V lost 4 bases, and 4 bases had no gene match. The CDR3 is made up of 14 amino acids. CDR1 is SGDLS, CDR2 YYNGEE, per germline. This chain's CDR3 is CASSQNRGNYGYTF. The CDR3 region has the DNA TGTGCCAGCAGCCAAAACAGGGGTAACTATGGCTACACCTTC.

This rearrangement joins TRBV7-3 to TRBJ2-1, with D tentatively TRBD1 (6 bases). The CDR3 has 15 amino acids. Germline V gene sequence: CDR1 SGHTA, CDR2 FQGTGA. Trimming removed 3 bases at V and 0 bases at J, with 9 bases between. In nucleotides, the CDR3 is TGTGCCAGCAGCTTGGACAGCCGCTCCTACAATGAGCAGTTCTTC. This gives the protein CASSLDSRSYNEQFF.

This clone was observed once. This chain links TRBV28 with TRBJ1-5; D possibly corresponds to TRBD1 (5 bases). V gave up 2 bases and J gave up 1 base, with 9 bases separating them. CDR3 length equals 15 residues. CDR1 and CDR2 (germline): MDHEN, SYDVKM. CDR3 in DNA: TGTGCCAGCAGTTTAGGGGGGGTCAGCAATCAGCCCCAGCATTTT. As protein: CASSLGGVSNQPQHF.

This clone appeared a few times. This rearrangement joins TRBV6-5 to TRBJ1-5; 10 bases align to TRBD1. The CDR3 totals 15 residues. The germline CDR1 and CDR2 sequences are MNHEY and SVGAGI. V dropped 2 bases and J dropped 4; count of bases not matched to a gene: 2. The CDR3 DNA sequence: TGTGCCAGCAGTTACGGGGGACAGGGGAATCAGCCCCAGCATTTT. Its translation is CASSYGGQGNQPQHF.

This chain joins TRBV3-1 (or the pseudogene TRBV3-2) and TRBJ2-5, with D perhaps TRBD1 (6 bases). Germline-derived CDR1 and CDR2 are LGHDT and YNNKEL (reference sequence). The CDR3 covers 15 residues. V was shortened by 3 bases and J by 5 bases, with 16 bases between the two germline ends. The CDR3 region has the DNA TGTGCCAGCAGCCAGGGGGCTAACCGTGGGGAGACCCAGTACTTC. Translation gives CASSQGANRGETQYF.